Included here is one T cell receptor (beta chain) sequence, with context. The data originate from a study of blood T cell repertoires in COVID-19. Across the study: Specimens from acute and convalescent COVID-19 originated in the United States, Italy and Spain.

One Seattle source followed patients from active infection through their disease course. Original analysis: The authors estimated nucleated cell counts from reference gene primer amplification. The method was immunoSEQ multiplex PCR; TCRdb's version includes in-frame clones alone and lacks a portion of them. D and trimming were read from the DNA, whereas the V and J calls and clone size are those reported in that table. The sample lists just over 250,000 clones, about 87% seen once, with 10% in the top ten. CDR1 and CDR2 from the germline V gene are SGHRS and YFSETQ. With 3 bases clipped from V and 5 bases from J, the junction kept 1 base outside the gene matches. The CDR3 is 13 residues long.

The specimen sequenced was peripheral blood. The clonotype was recovered from a woman in her sixties or seventies with COVID-19, enrolled during active disease. This chain uses TRBV5-1 with TRBJ2-1; 8 nucleotides match TRBD1. The CDR3 here is CASSSTGDNEQFF. The CDR3 DNA sequence: TGCGCCAGCAGCTCGACAGGGGACAATGAGCAGTTCTTC.